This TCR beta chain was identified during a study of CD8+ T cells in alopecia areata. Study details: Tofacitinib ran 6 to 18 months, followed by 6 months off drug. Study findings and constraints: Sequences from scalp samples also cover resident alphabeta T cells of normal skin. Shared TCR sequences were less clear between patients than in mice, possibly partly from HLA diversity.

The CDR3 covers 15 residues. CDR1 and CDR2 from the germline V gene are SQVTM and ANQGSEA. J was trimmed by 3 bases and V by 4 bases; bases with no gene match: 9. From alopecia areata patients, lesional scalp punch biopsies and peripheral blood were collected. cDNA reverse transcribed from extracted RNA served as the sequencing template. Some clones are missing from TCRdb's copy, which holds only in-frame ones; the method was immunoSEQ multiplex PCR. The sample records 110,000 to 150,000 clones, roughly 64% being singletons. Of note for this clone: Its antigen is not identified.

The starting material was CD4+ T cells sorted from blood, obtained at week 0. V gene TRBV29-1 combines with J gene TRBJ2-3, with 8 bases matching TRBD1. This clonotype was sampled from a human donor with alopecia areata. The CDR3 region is CSVGFWQGATDTQYF. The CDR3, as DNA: TGCAGCGTTGGCTTTTGGCAGGGGGCAACAGATACGCAGTATTTT.